This TCR beta chain originates from a study of cytomegalovirus exposure and HLA in healthy donors. Study-level points and caveats: CMV antigen specificity of a few CMV-associated chains was confirmed in vitro.

Trimming pared 3 bases from V and 5 bases from J, leaving 7 bases between. In germline, CDR1 is DFQATT, CDR2 SNEGSKA (reference sequence). The CDR3 extends over 11 amino acids. Clones were sequenced by immunoSEQ multiplex PCR, and TCRdb holds only the in-frame ones, with some missing. The sample lists about 63,000 clones; more than 85% were seen once. Concerning this clone itself: The antigen is undetermined.

The chain carries TRBV20-1 and TRBJ2-5; D is uncertain. Material for sequencing was PBMCs. The clonotype was recovered from a young woman in good health and CMV-seropositive. The DNA of the CDR3 is TGCAGTGCTAGGTTTTCGGAGACCCAGTACTTC. Residues: CSARFSETQYF.